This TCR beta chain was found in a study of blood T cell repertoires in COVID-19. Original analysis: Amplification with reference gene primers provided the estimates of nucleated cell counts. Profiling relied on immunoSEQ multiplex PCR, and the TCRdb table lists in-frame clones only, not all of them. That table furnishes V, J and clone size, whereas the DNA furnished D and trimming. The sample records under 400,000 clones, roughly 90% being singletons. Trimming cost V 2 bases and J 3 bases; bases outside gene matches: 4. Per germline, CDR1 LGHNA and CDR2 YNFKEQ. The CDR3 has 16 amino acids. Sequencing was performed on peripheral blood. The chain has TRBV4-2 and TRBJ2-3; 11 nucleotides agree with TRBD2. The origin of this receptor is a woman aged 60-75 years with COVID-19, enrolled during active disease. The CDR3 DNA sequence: TGTGCCAGCAGCCAAATCCTAGCGGGGGGTACAGATACGCAGTATTTT. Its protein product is CASSQILAGGTDTQYF.